Listed below are T cell receptor beta chains from one sample, sequenced in a study of blood T cell repertoires in COVID-19. TCRdb's table, derived via immunoSEQ multiplex PCR, lists solely in-frame clones and lacks some. The sample records approximately 300,000 clones, around 90% being singletons. Sequenced: peripheral blood. Receptor source: a man between 18 and 35 years old with active or convalescent COVID-19. Each CDR3 is given with its conserved first and last residue. The D gene is left open where the match is weak. A clone size is listed for some rows: how often the clone was seen (once, few, many), or a class if it is expanded.

v_gene: TRBV6-6
j_gene: TRBJ1-1
abundance: .
d_gene: .
CDR3nt: TGTGCCAGCAGTTTGCAGGTAGCGGACACTGAAGCTTTCTTT
CDR3aa: CASSLQVADTEAFF

v_gene: TRBV6-1
j_gene: TRBJ1-5
abundance: .
d_gene: TRBD1
CDR3nt: TGTGCCAGCAGTGAGATGGGACAGCCTAATCAGCCCCAGCATTTT
CDR3aa: CASSEMGQPNQPQHF

v_gene: TRBV12-3/TRBV12-4
j_gene: TRBJ2-3
abundance: .
d_gene: .
CDR3nt: TGTGCCAGCAGCCCGTACACAGATACGCAGTATTTT
CDR3aa: CASSPYTDTQYF

v_gene: TRBV5-6
j_gene: TRBJ1-5
abundance: .
d_gene: .
CDR3nt: TGTGCCAGCAGCATCAGGGGACGTATTCAGCCCCAGCATTTT
CDR3aa: CASSIRGRIQPQHF

v_gene: TRBV10-3
j_gene: TRBJ1-6
abundance: .
d_gene: .
CDR3nt: TGTGCCATCAGTGAAACGGGACTTTCACCCCTCCACTTT
CDR3aa: CAISETGLSPLHF

v_gene: TRBV11-2
j_gene: TRBJ2-2
abundance: few
d_gene: .
CDR3nt: TGTGCCACCGCGGGACAGTTTACCGGGGAGCTGTTTTTT
CDR3aa: CATAGQFTGELFF

v_gene: TRBV11-2
j_gene: TRBJ2-7
abundance: .
d_gene: .
CDR3nt: TGTGCCAGCAGCTCTCCCTCCTACGAGCAGTACTTC
CDR3aa: CASSSPSYEQYF

v_gene: TRBV11-2
j_gene: TRBJ2-5
abundance: .
d_gene: .
CDR3nt: TGTGCCAGCAGCTCGCGTCTTCAGGTCTTGGAGACCCAGTACTTC
CDR3aa: CASSSRLQVLETQYF

v_gene: TRBV29-1
j_gene: TRBJ2-7
abundance: .
d_gene: .
CDR3nt: TGCAGCGTCACCCTCGGGTACGAGCAGTACTTC
CDR3aa: CSVTLGYEQYF

v_gene: TRBV27
j_gene: TRBJ2-3
abundance: .
d_gene: .
CDR3nt: TGTGCCAGCAGTTTATCCGGTCTCCCTAGCACAGATACGCAGTATTTT
CDR3aa: CASSLSGLPSTDTQYF

v_gene: TRBV28
j_gene: TRBJ1-6
abundance: .
d_gene: .
CDR3nt: TGTGCCAGCAGTTTTGTTATCAAGGGGCAAAATTCACCCCTCCACTTT
CDR3aa: CASSFVIKGQNSPLHF

v_gene: TRBV7-6
j_gene: TRBJ2-3
abundance: .
d_gene: .
CDR3nt: TGTGCCAGCAGCTCATTAACTAGCACAGATACGCAGTATTTT
CDR3aa: CASSSLTSTDTQYF

v_gene: TRBV4-3
j_gene: TRBJ1-2
abundance: .
d_gene: TRBD1
CDR3nt: TGCGCCAGCAGCCAAGGGACCCCAGGGGGTAATGGCTACACCTTC
CDR3aa: CASSQGTPGGNGYTF

v_gene: TRBV13
j_gene: TRBJ2-7
abundance: once
d_gene: .
CDR3nt: TGTGCCAGCAGCTACGGACAAGGCTACGAGCAGTACTTC
CDR3aa: CASSYGQGYEQYF

v_gene: TRBV7-9
j_gene: TRBJ2-4
abundance: .
d_gene: .
CDR3nt: TGTGCCAGCAGCCCCCAGATAGCCAAAAACATTCAGTACTTC
CDR3aa: CASSPQIAKNIQYF

v_gene: TRBV2
j_gene: TRBJ2-7
abundance: .
d_gene: .
CDR3nt: TGTGCCAGCAAGCTCGCTAGTTCTTACGAGCAGTACTTC
CDR3aa: CASKLASSYEQYF

v_gene: TRBV30
j_gene: TRBJ1-6
abundance: .
d_gene: .
CDR3nt: TGTGCCTGGAGTGTACTTCGGCGGCAGCCCTATAATTCACCCCTCCACTTT
CDR3aa: CAWSVLRRQPYNSPLHF

v_gene: TRBV10-1
j_gene: TRBJ2-1
abundance: .
d_gene: .
CDR3nt: TGCGCCAGCAGTGGGTTAAATCTGGACAACTTGAATGAGCAGTTCTTC
CDR3aa: CASSGLNLDNLNEQFF

v_gene: TRBV28
j_gene: TRBJ1-1
abundance: .
d_gene: TRBD1
CDR3nt: TGTGCCAGCAGCCTTCGGACAGGGGCTGAAGCTTTCTTT
CDR3aa: CASSLRTGAEAFF

v_gene: TRBV27
j_gene: TRBJ1-6
abundance: .
d_gene: .
CDR3nt: TGTGCCAGCCAGCAGGGGCGCGCCAGGAATTCACCCCTCCACTTT
CDR3aa: CASQQGRARNSPLHF

v_gene: TRBV24-1
j_gene: TRBJ2-2
abundance: .
d_gene: TRBD2
CDR3nt: TGTGCCACCAGTGATTTGCCCAGTAGCGGGGCCACCGGGGAGCTGTTTTTT
CDR3aa: CATSDLPSSGATGELFF

v_gene: TRBV2
j_gene: TRBJ2-2
abundance: .
d_gene: TRBD1
CDR3nt: TGTGCCACCAGAGGGGGCGCGGGTACCGGGGAGCTGTTTTTT
CDR3aa: CATRGGAGTGELFF

v_gene: TRBV29-1
j_gene: TRBJ2-5
abundance: .
d_gene: TRBD2
CDR3nt: TGCAGCGTTCATAAACTAGCGGGAGTCGAGACCCAGTACTTC
CDR3aa: CSVHKLAGVETQYF

v_gene: TRBV7-2
j_gene: TRBJ1-5
abundance: .
d_gene: TRBD1
CDR3nt: TGTGCCAGCAGTCCAACAGGGGGTTTCAATCAGCCCCAGCATTTT
CDR3aa: CASSPTGGFNQPQHF

v_gene: TRBV5-5
j_gene: TRBJ2-1
abundance: .
d_gene: .
CDR3nt: TGTGCCAGCAGCTATTTCAGGGGTCACTACAATGAGCAGTTCTTC
CDR3aa: CASSYFRGHYNEQFF

v_gene: TRBV29-1
j_gene: TRBJ1-2
abundance: .
d_gene: .
CDR3nt: TGCAGCGTTCCGGACAGACGCTATGGCTACACCTTC
CDR3aa: CSVPDRRYGYTF

v_gene: TRBV6-5
j_gene: TRBJ2-7
abundance: .
d_gene: .
CDR3nt: TGTGCCAGCAGTTATGTTCCCGGCTACGAGCAGTACTTC
CDR3aa: CASSYVPGYEQYF

v_gene: TRBV4-3
j_gene: TRBJ2-1
abundance: .
d_gene: TRBD2
CDR3nt: TGCGCCAGCAGCCAAGGTCTAGCGGGAGGAAATGAGCAGTTCTTC
CDR3aa: CASSQGLAGGNEQFF

v_gene: TRBV9
j_gene: TRBJ1-2
abundance: .
d_gene: .
CDR3nt: TGTGCCAGCAGCGTAGATGGAGCCTATGGCTACACCTTC
CDR3aa: CASSVDGAYGYTF

v_gene: TRBV6-4
j_gene: TRBJ2-1
abundance: .
d_gene: .
CDR3nt: TGTGCCAGCAGTATACTTTCTGGTCCAAGTTCGCCCAATGAGCAGTTCTTC
CDR3aa: CASSILSGPSSPNEQFF

v_gene: TRBV5-1
j_gene: TRBJ2-7
abundance: once
d_gene: .
CDR3nt: TGCGCCAGCAGCTTGGATACGGGGTCGGCCTACGAGCAGTACTTC
CDR3aa: CASSLDTGSAYEQYF

v_gene: TRBV6-5
j_gene: TRBJ2-1
abundance: .
d_gene: .
CDR3nt: TGTGCCAGCAGAAGAGGGGGGGTGGGCAATGAGCAGTTCTTC
CDR3aa: CASRRGGVGNEQFF

v_gene: TRBV4-1
j_gene: TRBJ2-5
abundance: .
d_gene: TRBD2
CDR3nt: TGCGCCAGCAGCCAAGCGAGTTTAGGGACTAGCGACCGAGAGACCCAGTACTTC
CDR3aa: CASSQASLGTSDRETQYF

v_gene: TRBV7-8
j_gene: TRBJ2-3
abundance: .
d_gene: .
CDR3nt: TGTGCCAGCAGCTTGTTTGGGAGTGCAGATACGCAGTATTTT
CDR3aa: CASSLFGSADTQYF

v_gene: TRBV18
j_gene: TRBJ2-3
abundance: .
d_gene: TRBD1
CDR3nt: TGTGCCAGCTCACCAGTAACCGGGACAGGGACAGATACGCAGTATTTT
CDR3aa: CASSPVTGTGTDTQYF

v_gene: TRBV21-1
j_gene: TRBJ1-1
abundance: .
d_gene: .
CDR3nt: TGTGCCAGCAGCAAAGTGGGCGATGAAGCTTTCTTT
CDR3aa: CASSKVGDEAFF

v_gene: TRBV7-3
j_gene: TRBJ2-3
abundance: .
d_gene: .
CDR3nt: TGTGCCAGCAGCTTGACTAAGACAGATACGCAGTATTTT
CDR3aa: CASSLTKTDTQYF

v_gene: TRBV7-2
j_gene: TRBJ1-4
abundance: .
d_gene: TRBD1
CDR3nt: TGTGCCAGCAAAGGACAGGGAACTAATGAAAAACTGTTTTTT
CDR3aa: CASKGQGTNEKLFF

v_gene: TRBV6-6
j_gene: TRBJ2-7
abundance: .
d_gene: TRBD1
CDR3nt: TGTGCCAGCAGTAACAGGGGTAAGCAGTACTTC
CDR3aa: CASSNRGKQYF

v_gene: TRBV24-1
j_gene: TRBJ1-2
abundance: .
d_gene: .
CDR3nt: TGTGCCACCAGTTTCGGGGGTAACTATGGCTACACCTTC
CDR3aa: CATSFGGNYGYTF

v_gene: TRBV7-2
j_gene: TRBJ2-5
abundance: .
d_gene: TRBD2
CDR3nt: TGTGCCAGCAGCCGCCAGGCGGGGGATGAGACCCAGTACTTC
CDR3aa: CASSRQAGDETQYF

v_gene: TRBV7-9
j_gene: TRBJ2-7
abundance: .
d_gene: TRBD1
CDR3nt: TGTGCCAGCAGCTTTTCCCGGGACAGGGGATCCTACGAGCAGTACTTC
CDR3aa: CASSFSRDRGSYEQYF

v_gene: TRBV12-3/TRBV12-4
j_gene: TRBJ2-1
abundance: .
d_gene: .
CDR3nt: TGTGCCAGCAAATACGAGGGGGGGAATGAGCAGTTCTTC
CDR3aa: CASKYEGGNEQFF

v_gene: TRBV18
j_gene: TRBJ1-6
abundance: .
d_gene: TRBD1
CDR3nt: TGTGCCAGCTCACCTCTGACAGGGAAGGATTCACCCCTCCACTTT
CDR3aa: CASSPLTGKDSPLHF

v_gene: TRBV4-3
j_gene: TRBJ1-2
abundance: .
d_gene: .
CDR3nt: TGCGCCAGCAGCCAAGATCGGGGGTATGGCTACACCTTC
CDR3aa: CASSQDRGYGYTF

v_gene: TRBV4-3
j_gene: TRBJ1-1
abundance: few
d_gene: TRBD1
CDR3nt: TGCGCCAGCAGCCAAGATATGGGACAGGGCGAAGCTTTCTTT
CDR3aa: CASSQDMGQGEAFF

v_gene: TRBV7-9
j_gene: TRBJ2-7
abundance: .
d_gene: .
CDR3nt: TGTGCCAGCAGCAAAGACTGGTACGAGCAGTACTTC
CDR3aa: CASSKDWYEQYF

v_gene: TRBV6-4
j_gene: TRBJ1-6
abundance: .
d_gene: .
CDR3nt: TGTGCCAGCAGTGACTCGACAGGACATTCACCCCTCCACTTT
CDR3aa: CASSDSTGHSPLHF

v_gene: TRBV15
j_gene: TRBJ2-1
abundance: .
d_gene: TRBD1
CDR3nt: TGTGCCACCAGCAGAGATACACGGGGACAGATGGAGCAGTTCTTC
CDR3aa: CATSRDTRGQMEQFF

v_gene: TRBV25-1
j_gene: TRBJ2-1
abundance: .
d_gene: TRBD2
CDR3nt: TGTGCCAGCACAAGAAAGGGACTAGGCCATGAGCAGTTCTTC
CDR3aa: CASTRKGLGHEQFF

v_gene: TRBV5-1
j_gene: TRBJ2-7
abundance: .
d_gene: TRBD1
CDR3nt: TGCGCCAGCAGCTTGACCACGCCGATGACAGGGGGCTACGAGCAGTACTTC
CDR3aa: CASSLTTPMTGGYEQYF

v_gene: TRBV7-9
j_gene: TRBJ2-7
abundance: .
d_gene: TRBD2
CDR3nt: TGTGCCAGCAGCTCGAAACTAGCGGAACACTACGAGCAGTACTTC
CDR3aa: CASSSKLAEHYEQYF

v_gene: TRBV19
j_gene: TRBJ2-3
abundance: .
d_gene: .
CDR3nt: TGTGCCAGTAGGACAGAAACCAATACGCAGTATTTT
CDR3aa: CASRTETNTQYF

v_gene: TRBV19
j_gene: TRBJ2-1
abundance: .
d_gene: TRBD1
CDR3nt: TGTGCCAGTATTGACAGGGATGTCGGGAATGAGCAGTTCTTC
CDR3aa: CASIDRDVGNEQFF